This TCR beta chain comes out of a study of blood T cell repertoires in COVID-19. Across the study: There were acute and convalescent COVID-19 samples, and they came from the United States, Italy and Spain. T cells, B-cell-depleted T cells, or PBMCs provided the cDNA or gDNA that served as material.

Per the study methods: The assay estimated nucleated cells by amplifying reference gene primers. Assay: immunoSEQ multiplex PCR; the TCRdb copy retains only in-frame clones and omits some. That table is the source of V, J and clone size, and D and trimming were worked out from the DNA. In the table there are a few hundred thousand clones, about 82% of which are singletons. The table lists this clone with a count of one. The CDR3 sequence is 16 residues long. V was pared by 0 bases and J by 6 bases, with 12 bases between. The germline V gene encodes CDR1 MNHEY and CDR2 SMNVEV (reference sequence). This chain uses TRBV27 with TRBJ1-6; no reliable D call. The clonotype comes from a man older than 75 with acute or convalescent COVID-19. Specimen: peripheral blood. The CDR3 sequence: CASSLSPAQVNSPLHF. CDR3 in DNA: TGTGCCAGCAGTTTATCCCCAGCCCAGGTTAATTCACCCCTCCACTTT.